The entry below gives a single T cell receptor (beta chain) sequence along with its context. Repertoires were generated with immunoSEQ multiplex PCR, while TCRdb's copy carries only in-frame clones and drops some. The sample records around 89,000 clones, roughly 85% being singletons. The data are from a study of a mutant IDH1 vaccine in newly diagnosed glioma. Stated time point: baseline, week 1 (first vaccination visit). Described treatment: pre-vaccination baseline after standard-of-care therapy. V was cut by 0 bases and J by 3 bases, with 9 bases left in between. CDR1 and CDR2 from the germline V gene are LNHNV and YYDKDF (reference sequence). The CDR3 sequence is 15 residues long.

Source: PBMCs, taken from a glioma patient treated with radiotherapy, temozolomide or both. The chain links TRBV15 to TRBJ1-5; no firm D call. The sequence was collected from a woman between 45 and 60 years old with glioma. The CDR3 DNA follows: TGTGCCACCAGCAGAGATCCCGGGTACAATCAGCCCCAGCATTTT. Amino acid sequence: CATSRDPGYNQPQHF.